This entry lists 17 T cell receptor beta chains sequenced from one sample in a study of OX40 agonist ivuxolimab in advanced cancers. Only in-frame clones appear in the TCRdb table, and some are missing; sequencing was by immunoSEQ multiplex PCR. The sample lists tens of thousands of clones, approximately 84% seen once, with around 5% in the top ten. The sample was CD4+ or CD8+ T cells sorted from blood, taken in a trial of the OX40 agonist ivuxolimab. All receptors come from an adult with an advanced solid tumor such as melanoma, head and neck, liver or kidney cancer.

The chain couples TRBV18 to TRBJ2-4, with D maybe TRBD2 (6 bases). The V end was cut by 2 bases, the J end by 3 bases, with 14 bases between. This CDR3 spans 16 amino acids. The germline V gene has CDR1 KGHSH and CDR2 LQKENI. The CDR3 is CASSPIGGVGKNIQYF. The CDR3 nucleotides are TGTGCCAGCTCACCAATAGGAGGGGTAGGCAAAAACATTCAGTACTTC.

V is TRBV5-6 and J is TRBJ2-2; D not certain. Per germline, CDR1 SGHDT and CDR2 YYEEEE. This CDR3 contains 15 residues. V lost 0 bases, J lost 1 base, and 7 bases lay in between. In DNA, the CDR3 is TGTGCCAGCAGCTTGGGGCCTATGAACACCGGGGAGCTGTTTTTT. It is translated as CASSLGPMNTGELFF.

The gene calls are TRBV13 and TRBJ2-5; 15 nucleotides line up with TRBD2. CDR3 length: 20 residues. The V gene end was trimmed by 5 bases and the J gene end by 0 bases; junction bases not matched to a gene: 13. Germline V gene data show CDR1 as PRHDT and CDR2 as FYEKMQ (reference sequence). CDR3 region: CASSILRTSGGEVNQETQYF. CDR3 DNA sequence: TGTGCCAGCAGCATCCTAAGGACTAGCGGGGGGGAAGTGAACCAAGAGACCCAGTACTTC.

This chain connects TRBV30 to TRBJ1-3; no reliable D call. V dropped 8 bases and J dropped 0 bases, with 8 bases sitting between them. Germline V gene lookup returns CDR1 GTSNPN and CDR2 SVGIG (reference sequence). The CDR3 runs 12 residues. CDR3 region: CAHRLSGNTIYF. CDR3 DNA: TGTGCCCATCGACTCTCTGGAAACACCATATATTTT.

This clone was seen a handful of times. The CDR3 loop reads CASSSKSGNEQFF. CDR3 DNA: TGTGCCAGCAGCTCTAAAAGCGGGAATGAGCAGTTCTTC. The chain has TRBV11-3 and TRBJ2-1; perhaps TRBD2 as D (6 bases). V shed 4 bases and J shed 7 bases, with 11 bases lying between them. This CDR3 spans 13 amino acids. Germline V gene data show CDR1 as SGHNT and CDR2 as YENEEA. The full variable domain, rest sourced from reference TRBV11-3 and TRBJ2-1, is EAGVVQSPRYKIIEKKQPVAFWCNPISGHNTLYWYLQNLGQGPELLIRYENEEAVDDSQLPKDRFSAERLKGVDSTLKIQPAELGDSAVYLCASSSKSGNEQFFGPGTRLTVL.

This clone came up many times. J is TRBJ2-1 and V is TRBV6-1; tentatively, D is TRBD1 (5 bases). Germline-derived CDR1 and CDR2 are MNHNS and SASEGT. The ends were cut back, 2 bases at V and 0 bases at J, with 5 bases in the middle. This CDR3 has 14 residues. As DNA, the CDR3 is TGTGCCAGCAGTGAACAGGGCTCCTACAATGAGCAGTTCTTC. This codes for CASSEQGSYNEQFF.

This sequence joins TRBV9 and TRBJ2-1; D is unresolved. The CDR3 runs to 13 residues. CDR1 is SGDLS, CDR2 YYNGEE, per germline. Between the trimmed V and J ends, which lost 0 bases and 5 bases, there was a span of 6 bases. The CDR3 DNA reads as TGTGCCAGCAGCGTAGACGGCGACAATGAGCAGTTCTTC. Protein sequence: CASSVDGDNEQFF.

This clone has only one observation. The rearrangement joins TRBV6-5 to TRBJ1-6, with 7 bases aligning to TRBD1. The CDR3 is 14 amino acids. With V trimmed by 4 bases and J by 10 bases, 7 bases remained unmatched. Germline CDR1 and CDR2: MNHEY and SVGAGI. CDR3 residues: CASSWDRAGSPLHF. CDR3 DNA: TGTGCCAGCAGTTGGGACAGAGCGGGCTCACCCCTCCACTTT.

This CDR3 reads CASMYGDLYGYTF. The CDR3, as DNA: TGTGCCAGCATGTACGGAGATCTCTATGGCTACACCTTC. The V and J genes are TRBV6-1 and TRBJ1-2; D is unclear. The CDR3 is 13 residues long. Germline V gene data show CDR1 as MNHNS and CDR2 as SASEGT. The germline V and J ends were trimmed by 7 bases and 4 bases, with 13 bases remaining between them.

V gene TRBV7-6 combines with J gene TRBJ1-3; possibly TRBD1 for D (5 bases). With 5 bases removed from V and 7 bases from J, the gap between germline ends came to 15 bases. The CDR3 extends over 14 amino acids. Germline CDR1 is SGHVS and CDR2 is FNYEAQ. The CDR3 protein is CASSPGGVVNTIYF. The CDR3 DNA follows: TGTGCCAGCAGCCCCGGGGGGGTCGTCAACACCATATATTTT.

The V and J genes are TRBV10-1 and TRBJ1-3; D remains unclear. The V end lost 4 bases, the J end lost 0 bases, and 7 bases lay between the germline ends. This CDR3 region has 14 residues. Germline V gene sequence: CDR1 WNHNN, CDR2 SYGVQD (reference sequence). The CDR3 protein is CASSAAISGNTIYF. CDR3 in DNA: TGCGCCAGCAGTGCGGCCATCTCTGGAAACACCATATATTTT.

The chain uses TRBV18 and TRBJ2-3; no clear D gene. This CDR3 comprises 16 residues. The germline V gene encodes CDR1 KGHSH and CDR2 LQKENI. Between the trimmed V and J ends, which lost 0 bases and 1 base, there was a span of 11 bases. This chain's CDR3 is CASSPPVGGGTDTQYF. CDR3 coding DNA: TGTGCCAGCTCACCACCCGTGGGTGGGGGCACAGATACGCAGTATTTT.

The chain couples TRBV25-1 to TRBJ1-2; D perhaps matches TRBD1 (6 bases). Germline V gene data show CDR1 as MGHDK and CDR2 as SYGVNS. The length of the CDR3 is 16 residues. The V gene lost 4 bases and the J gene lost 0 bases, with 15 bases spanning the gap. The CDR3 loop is CASSAGQGLANYGYTF. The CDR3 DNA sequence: TGTGCCAGCAGTGCCGGTCAGGGGCTTGCTAACTATGGCTACACCTTC.

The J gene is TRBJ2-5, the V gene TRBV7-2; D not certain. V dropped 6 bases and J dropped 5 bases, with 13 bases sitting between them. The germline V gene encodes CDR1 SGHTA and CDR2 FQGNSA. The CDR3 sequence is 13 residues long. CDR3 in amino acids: CASSGGPGETQYF. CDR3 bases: TGTGCCAGCAGTGGTGGTCCTGGGGAGACCCAGTACTTC.

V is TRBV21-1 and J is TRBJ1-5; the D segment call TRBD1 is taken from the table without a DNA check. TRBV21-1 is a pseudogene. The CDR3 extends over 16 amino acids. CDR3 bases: TGTGCCAGCAGCAAAGAGTCAGGGATGGTGTCTCAGCCCCAGCATTTT. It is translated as CASSKESGMVSQPQHF.

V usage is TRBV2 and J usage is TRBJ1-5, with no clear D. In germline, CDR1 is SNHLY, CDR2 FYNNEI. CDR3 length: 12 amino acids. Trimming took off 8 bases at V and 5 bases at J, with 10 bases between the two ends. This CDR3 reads CASRDHDQPQHF. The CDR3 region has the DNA TGTGCCAGCCGGGATCATGATCAGCCCCAGCATTTT.

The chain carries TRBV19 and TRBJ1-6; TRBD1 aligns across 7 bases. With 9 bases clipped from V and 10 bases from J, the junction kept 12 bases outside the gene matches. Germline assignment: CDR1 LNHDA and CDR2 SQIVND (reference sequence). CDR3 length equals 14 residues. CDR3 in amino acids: CASAYRGEESPLHF. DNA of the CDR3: TGTGCCAGCGCATACAGGGGAGAAGAATCACCCCTCCACTTT.